These 18 T cell receptor beta chains were all obtained from the same sample, sequenced in a study of human T cells and chemical hapten exposure. As to time point: patch test 2, 6 weeks after DPC sensitization. Treatment of the sample: therapeutic diphenylcyclopropenone sensitization with weekly scalp DPC. One entry per CDR3 protein results from TCRdb running MiXCR on the RACE reads. The sample has about 350,000 distinct CDR3 sequences; 6% to 7% are singletons. Material: whole blood, obtained in connection with sensitization to the hapten diphenylcyclopropenone (DPC). The receptors were gathered from a young woman with alopecia areata. Some clones in this sample may be carry-over from other donors' samples.

This clonotype showed up many times. This sequence joins TRBV6-2 or TRBV6-3 and TRBJ1-1, with D uncertain. This CDR3 has 14 residues. The V and J ends lost 2 bases and 0 bases respectively, with 7 bases between them. The germline V gene has CDR1 MNHEY and CDR2 SVGEGT. As DNA, the CDR3 is TGTGCCAGCAGTTACGCCCTCATGAACACTGAAGCTTTCTTT. This sequence encodes CASSYALMNTEAFF.

This clonotype was found a few times. This chain connects TRBV4-1 to TRBJ2-3; 8 bases fit TRBD2. Germline values: CDR1 MGHRA, CDR2 YSYEKL. The CDR3 length is 21 residues. The trim removed 0 bases at V and 0 bases at J, leaving 17 bases unmatched. For the CDR3, the DNA is TGCGCCAGCAGCCAAGAGCCGGGGGGGGGTCTGCTTGGAGTTAGCACAGATACGCAGTATTTT. It specifies CASSQEPGGGLLGVSTDTQYF.

The rearrangement joins TRBV20-1 to TRBJ2-6; D not certain. Germline CDR1 reads DFQATT; CDR2 reads SNEGSKA (reference sequence). The CDR3 is made up of 15 amino acids. The V end was cut by 0 bases, the J end by 2 bases, with 8 bases between. The CDR3 sequence is CSARDKKAGANVLTF. For the CDR3, the DNA is TGCAGTGCTAGAGATAAGAAGGCTGGGGCCAACGTCCTGACTTTC.

V and J are TRBV29-1 and TRBJ2-5; perhaps TRBD2 as D (6 bases). CDR1 SQVTM and CDR2 ANQGSEA come from the germline V gene. This CDR3 has 15 residues. Deletions cut 7 bases from V and 4 bases from J, with 22 bases between. The CDR3 loop is CSAANWGRGGETQYF. Written as DNA, the CDR3 is TGCAGCGCTGCTAATTGGGGTCGGGGAGGAGAGACCCAGTACTTC.

In its sample, this clonotype was seen many times. The CDR3: CASSPPDQVYGYTF. The CDR3 bases are TGTGCCAGCTCACCACCGGATCAGGTCTATGGCTACACCTTC. The rearrangement joins TRBV18 to TRBJ1-2, with no clear D. The germline V and J ends were trimmed by 0 bases and 4 bases, with 9 bases remaining between them. Germline V gene data show CDR1 as KGHSH and CDR2 as LQKENI. The CDR3 contains 14 residues.

The gene calls are TRBV12-3 or TRBV12-4 and TRBJ2-2; D is unresolved. The CDR3 has 13 residues. V was shortened by 5 bases and J by 6 bases, with 10 bases between the two germline ends. CDR3 sequence: CASSARLAGELFF. The CDR3 nucleotides are TGTGCCAGCAGTGCCAGGTTGGCCGGGGAGCTGTTTTTT.

The chain carries TRBV29-1 and TRBJ2-5, with 9 bases fitting TRBD2. Germline V gene lookup returns CDR1 SQVTM and CDR2 ANQGSEA. With V trimmed by 3 bases and J by 2 bases, 7 bases remained unmatched. This CDR3 has 15 residues. CDR3 in amino acids: CSVDYGGGAQETQYF. The CDR3 region has the DNA TGCAGCGTTGATTACGGCGGGGGGGCTCAAGAGACCCAGTACTTC.

At least ten counts were recorded for this clonotype. The chain joins TRBV6-5 to TRBJ2-3, with 10 nucleotides matching TRBD2. Trimming took 6 bases from V and 4 from J; bases not matched to a gene: 10. The germline V gene has CDR1 MNHEY and CDR2 SVGAGI. The CDR3 covers 16 residues. This chain's CDR3 is CASRVSGGARSDTQYF. For the CDR3, the DNA is TGTGCCAGCAGAGTAAGCGGGGGGGCCAGATCAGATACGCAGTATTTT.

This clonotype showed up just a few times. The CDR3 sequence: CASSLDRGSGELFF. The CDR3 nucleotides read TGCGCCAGCAGCTTAGACAGGGGATCCGGGGAGCTGTTTTTT. This chain links TRBV5-1 with TRBJ2-2; 8 bases line up with TRBD1. Germline V gene lookup returns CDR1 SGHRS and CDR2 YFSETQ. With 2 bases clipped from V and 6 bases from J, the junction kept 3 bases outside the gene matches. The CDR3 runs to 14 residues.

This clonotype appeared many times. This chain links TRBV15 with TRBJ1-4; a possible D gene is TRBD1 (5 bases). The V gene's germline CDR1 is LNHNV and CDR2 YYDKDF (reference sequence). Trimming removed 6 bases at V and 4 bases at J, with 12 bases between. The CDR3 consists of 14 residues. The CDR3 here is CATSRAGLNEKLFF. DNA for the CDR3: TGTGCCACCAGTCGGGCAGGGCTTAATGAAAAACTGTTTTTT.

The V call is TRBV5-1, the J call TRBJ1-6, with 9 bases identical to TRBD1. The germline V gene encodes CDR1 SGHRS and CDR2 YFSETQ. The CDR3 has 17 residues. After removal of 0 bases from V and 7 bases from J, the junction contained 8 bases not matched to a gene. CDR3 protein: CASSLANGQGNNSPLHF. The CDR3 nucleotides are TGCGCCAGCAGCTTGGCCAACGGACAGGGGAACAATTCACCCCTCCACTTT.

The chain uses TRBV6-1 and TRBJ2-7, with D maybe TRBD1 (6 bases). The V and J ends lost 6 bases and 4 bases respectively, with 13 bases between them. The CDR3 runs to 13 residues. Germline CDR1 MNHNS, CDR2 SASEGT. CDR3 residues: CASSETGIYEQYF. Here the CDR3 DNA reads TGTGCCAGCAGCGAAACAGGGATTTACGAGCAGTACTTC.

This clonotype was counted a few times. The genes are TRBV6-2 or TRBV6-3 and TRBJ1-6; D remains unclear. The length of the CDR3 is 14 residues. The germline V gene encodes CDR1 MNHEY and CDR2 SVGEGT. V lost 10 bases, J lost 10 bases, and 20 bases lay in between. Here the CDR3 DNA reads TGTGCCACGGAGGCCTGGCAGGACGGCTCACCCCTCCACTTT. This gives the protein CATEAWQDGSPLHF.

This clonotype was counted a few times. The chain combines TRBV2 with TRBJ2-1; the D is unclear. The CDR3 is 13 residues long. Germline CDR1 is SNHLY and CDR2 is FYNNEI. V lost 11 bases to trimming and J lost 5 bases, with 16 bases between them. The CDR3 region is CAASAENHNEQFF. DNA of the CDR3: TGTGCCGCGAGTGCTGAGAACCACAATGAGCAGTTCTTC.

V is TRBV12-3 or TRBV12-4 and J is TRBJ2-7, with 7 bases aligning to TRBD2. With 5 bases clipped from V and 3 bases from J, the junction kept 10 bases outside the gene matches. The CDR3 covers 15 residues. The CDR3, as DNA: TGTGCCAGCAGTCCCCACAGCGGGATGAACTACGAGCAGTACTTC. This encodes CASSPHSGMNYEQYF.

This clonotype showed up just a few times. The chain has TRBV12-3 or TRBV12-4 and TRBJ2-5, with 7 positions matching TRBD2. This CDR3 has 13 residues. The V and J ends lost 8 bases and 3 bases, in that order; junction bases with no gene match: 6. CDR3 sequence: CASGLAGEETQYF. CDR3 bases: TGTGCCAGCGGGCTGGCGGGGGAAGAGACCCAGTACTTC.

This clonotype was found a few times. V gene TRBV3-1 combines with J gene TRBJ2-2; D could derive from TRBD1 or TRBD2 (5 bases each). The CDR3 consists of 13 residues. V was trimmed by 8 bases and J by 6 bases, leaving 13 bases between them. The germline V gene encodes CDR1 LGHDT and CDR2 YNNKEL (reference sequence). The CDR3 DNA follows: TGTGCCAGCGGGGGAGTATATGCCGGGGAGCTGTTTTTT. This codes for CASGGVYAGELFF. Together with reference TRBV3-1 and TRBJ2-2, the CDR3 gives the full variable domain: DTAVSQTPKYLVTQMGNDKSIKCEQNLGHDTMYWYKQDSKKFLKIMFSYNNKELIINETVPNRFSPKSPDKAHLNLHINSLELGDSAVYFCASGGVYAGELFFGEGSRLTVL.

The sample holds many counts of this clonotype. The chain employs TRBV6-1 and TRBJ1-1; no reliable D call. Trimming cost V 1 base and J 0 bases, with 9 bases left between them. The germline V gene encodes CDR1 MNHNS and CDR2 SASEGT. This CDR3 is built from 15 residues. CDR3 in amino acids: CASSEGIGLNTEAFF. The CDR3 DNA reads TGTGCCAGCAGTGAAGGTATCGGACTGAACACTGAAGCTTTCTTT.